The 19 T cell receptor beta chains listed next were all sequenced from one sample in a study of tumor-infiltrating lymphocytes in localized non-small cell lung cancer. The protocol was immunoSEQ multiplex PCR, while the TCRdb copy is restricted to in-frame clones and leaves out a portion. The sample carries some 30,000 clones, around 85% recorded once. Source material: lung tumor tissue. These receptors originate from a human donor with non-small cell lung cancer.

The rearrangement joins TRBV5-8 to TRBJ2-7; 7 bases map to TRBD1. J gave up 1 base and V 1 base, and 5 bases lay outside the gene matches. From germline, CDR1 is SGHTS and CDR2 YDEGEE. The CDR3 length is 15 residues. The CDR3 region has the DNA TGTGCCAGCAGCTTGCCCCCGGACAGGTCCTACGAGCAGTACTTC. Translating gives CASSLPPDRSYEQYF. Filled out from reference TRBV5-8 and TRBJ2-7, the complete variable domain reads EAGVTQSPTHLIKTRGQQATLRCSPISGHTSVYWYQQALGLGLQFLLWYDEGEERNRGNFPPRFSGRQFPNYSSELNVNALELEDSALYLCASSLPPDRSYEQYFGPGTRLTVT.

The genes are TRBV2 and TRBJ2-2, with a weak D call TRBD2 (6 bases). Germline V gives CDR1 SNHLY, CDR2 FYNNEI. V was clipped by 7 bases and J by 0 bases, with 9 bases between them. The CDR3 contains 14 residues. CDR3 loop: CASKEGSNTGELFF. CDR3 coding DNA: TGTGCCAGCAAGGAGGGGTCGAACACCGGGGAGCTGTTTTTT.

The V gene is TRBV30, the J gene TRBJ1-6, with D possibly TRBD1 on 5 matching bases. This CDR3 region has 15 residues. Trimming shortened V by 3 bases and J by 2 bases, and 11 bases separated the two germline ends. Germline V CDR1 and CDR2: GTSNPN, SVGIG (reference sequence). CDR3 in amino acids: CAWRAGTAYNSPLHF. CDR3 coding DNA: TGTGCCTGGAGGGCCGGGACGGCCTATAATTCACCCCTCCACTTT.

This chain uses TRBV9 with TRBJ2-1; D is perhaps TRBD2 (5 bases). Trimming left V 0 bases short and J 3 bases short, with 13 bases between. From germline, CDR1 is SGDLS and CDR2 YYNGEE. This CDR3 has 16 residues. CDR3 DNA sequence: TGTGCCAGCAGCGTAGTTTGGACCGCGGGCTACAATGAGCAGTTCTTC. Its translation is CASSVVWTAGYNEQFF.

This sequence joins TRBV9 and TRBJ1-1; D is perhaps TRBD1 (5 bases). CDR1 SGDLS and CDR2 YYNGEE come from the germline V gene. V lost 4 bases and J 5 bases, leaving 12 bases between the germline ends. The CDR3 is 13 amino acids. In DNA form, the CDR3 reads TGTGCCAGCAGCTTCGGGGCTCATACTGAAGCTTTCTTT. Amino acids: CASSFGAHTEAFF.

The rearrangement uses TRBV19 and TRBJ1-4, with D possibly being TRBD1 (5 bases). V dropped 7 bases and J dropped 7 bases, with 25 bases sitting between them. The germline V gene encodes CDR1 LNHDA and CDR2 SQIVND (reference sequence). The CDR3 contains 17 residues. CDR3 loop: CASNEPSGYRSREKLFF. For the CDR3, the DNA is TGTGCCAGTAACGAACCCTCAGGGTACAGGAGCCGTGAAAAACTGTTTTTT.

The DNA of the CDR3 is TGTGCCAGCAGCTCGCCACTCACAGGGCGGAGAGGCAATCAGCCCCAGCATTTT. This codes for CASSSPLTGRRGNQPQHF. V gene TRBV5-4 combines with J gene TRBJ1-5; TRBD1 is a possible D gene (6 bases). Trimming removed 3 bases from V and 2 bases from J, with 21 bases in between. The CDR3 has 18 residues. Germline-derived CDR1 and CDR2 are SGHNT and YYREEE (reference sequence).

The chain links TRBV9 to TRBJ2-7; TRBD2 might be the D (6 bases). Trimming took off 4 bases at V and 7 bases at J, with 15 bases between the two ends. The V gene's germline CDR1 is SGDLS and CDR2 YYNGEE. CDR3 length equals 13 residues. The DNA of the CDR3 is TGTGCCAGCAGCCAGGGCGGGAATTTTGAGCAGTACTTC. Amino acid sequence: CASSQGGNFEQYF.

The V and J genes are TRBV15 and TRBJ1-2, with D unresolved. Per the germline V gene, CDR1 is LNHNV and CDR2 is YYDKDF (reference sequence). The CDR3 length is 14 residues. V shed 0 bases and J shed 1 base, with 6 bases lying between them. DNA of the CDR3: TGTGCCACCAGCAGAGATAACCTTAACTATGGCTACACCTTC. Translated: CATSRDNLNYGYTF. Full variable domain (missing parts from reference TRBV15 and TRBJ1-2): DAMVIQNPRYQVTQFGKPVTLSCSQTLNHNVMYWYQQKSSQAPKLLFHYYDKDFNNEADTPDNFQSRRPNTSFCFLDIRSPGLGDTAMYLCATSRDNLNYGYTFGSGTRLTVV.

The CDR3 coding sequence is TGTGCCAGCAGTTACTCAGACAGGCTTTTTACCTTC. Encoded protein: CASSYSDRLFTF. The gene calls are TRBV6-5 and TRBJ1-2, with D maybe TRBD1 (6 bases). This CDR3 contains 12 residues. The V and J ends lost 0 bases and 14 bases respectively, with 13 bases between them. CDR1 is MNHEY, CDR2 SVGAGI, per germline.

The gene calls are TRBV21-1 and TRBJ2-2; the table calls TRBD1, which could not be checked here. TRBV21-1 is classified as a pseudogene. The CDR3 contains 16 residues. In nucleotides, the CDR3 is TGTGCCAGCACCCGGGACAGGTTCGCGAACACCGGGGAGCTGTTTTTT. Amino acid sequence: CASTRDRFANTGELFF.

This clone was counted only a few times. The chain uses TRBV6-6 and TRBJ1-5; a weak D match, TRBD1 (5 bases). The CDR3 runs 14 residues. The V end lost 2 bases, the J end lost 3 bases, and 8 bases lay between the germline ends. CDR1 MNHNY and CDR2 SVGAGI come from the germline V gene (reference sequence). Here the CDR3 DNA reads TGTGCCAGCAGTTACCAGGACAACAATCAGCCCCAGCATTTT. Translating it yields CASSYQDNNQPQHF.

The chain links TRBV19 to TRBJ2-5; TRBD1 matches 10 bases. Germline trimming cut 4 bases from V and 6 bases from J; bases unmatched to any gene: 8. Germline V gives CDR1 LNHDA, CDR2 SQIVND (reference sequence). The CDR3 totals 15 residues. Here the CDR3 DNA reads TGTGCCAGTAGTACGCCTGGGGACAGGGGAAAGACCCAGTACTTC. Its translation is CASSTPGDRGKTQYF.

This clone was seen a handful of times. CDR3 loop: CASSLDRARPVGEQYF. DNA for the CDR3: TGTGCCAGCAGCTTGGACAGGGCCAGGCCCGTGGGGGAGCAGTACTTC. V is TRBV7-2 and J is TRBJ2-7, with 8 bases aligning to TRBD1. The CDR3 covers 16 residues. After removal of 3 bases from V and 7 bases from J, the junction contained 14 bases not matched to a gene. CDR1 and CDR2 (germline): SGHTA, FQGNSA.

The rearrangement joins TRBV7-9 to TRBJ1-5; 9 nucleotides line up with TRBD1. Germline CDR1 and CDR2: SEHNR and FQNEAQ (reference sequence). The CDR3 loop spans 17 amino acids. V lost 4 bases, J lost 4 bases, and 11 bases stayed unmatched. CDR3 sequence reads: CASSSAPGTGMNQPQHF. Here the CDR3 DNA reads TGTGCCAGCAGCTCAGCCCCCGGGACAGGGATGAATCAGCCCCAGCATTTT.

The count of this clone is one. For the CDR3, the DNA is TGTGCCAGTAGTGAGCAGGGTACGTCCTACGAGCAGTACTTC. Residues: CASSEQGTSYEQYF. The chain employs TRBV19 and TRBJ2-7; D is possibly TRBD1 (5 bases). V dropped 5 bases and J dropped 1 base, with 12 bases sitting between them. Germline lookup yields CDR1 LNHDA and CDR2 SQIVND (reference sequence). The CDR3 has 14 residues.

The rearrangement joins TRBV9 to TRBJ1-3; 8 bases align to TRBD1. Losses at the gene ends were 4 bases for V and 0 bases for J; bases not matched to a gene: 9. The V gene's germline CDR1 is SGDLS and CDR2 YYNGEE. This CDR3 has 17 residues. The CDR3, as DNA: TGTGCCAGCAGCACCAGACAGGGGATTGGCTCTGGAAACACCATATATTTT. This translates into CASSTRQGIGSGNTIYF.

The J gene is TRBJ2-3, the V gene TRBV6-6, with D possibly being TRBD1 or TRBD2 (5 bases each). From germline, CDR1 is MNHNY and CDR2 SVGAGI (reference sequence). This CDR3 contains 15 residues. The ends were cut back, 7 bases at V and 1 base at J, with 15 bases in the middle. In nucleotides, the CDR3 is TGTGCCAGCACCCCATTGAGGGGCCGCACAGATACGCAGTATTTT. Its translation is CASTPLRGRTDTQYF.

The rearrangement links TRBV6-4 to TRBJ2-2; 7 nucleotides line up with TRBD2. Losses at the gene ends were 8 bases for V and 1 base for J; bases not matched to a gene: 4. Germline V lookup: CDR1 MRHNA, CDR2 SNTAGT. The length of the CDR3 is 14 residues. DNA for the CDR3: TGTGCCAGCGGAGCGGGGCAGAACACCGGGGAGCTGTTTTTT. Residues: CASGAGQNTGELFF.